The rows below give T cell receptor beta chains drawn from one sample of a study of CD4 and CD8 cells across lung adenocarcinoma regions. TCRdb used MiXCR to reprocess the PCR reads, holding one entry per CDR3 protein. The sample holds around 7,100 distinct CDR3 sequences, around 50% seen once. Sequenced input: CD4+ T cells from the center of a lung tumor. These receptors were collected from a female donor with lung adenocarcinoma. The CD4 and CD8 labels of this study may be unreliable. Each CDR3 is given without its conserved first and last residue. Each record gives: clone size, J gene, V gene, CDR3 protein. Not all rows give a size; the values are once, few, many and, for expanded clones, a class.

NA	TRBJ2-3	TRBV6-4	ASGVPGKETQY
NA	TRBJ2-5	TRBV6-1	ASSEVAGDQETQY
once	TRBJ2-2	TRBV6-5	ASSYFPGELF
medium-sized	NA	TRBV11-3	ASSLTDDHEQY
NA	NA	TRBV27	ASRDTETQY
many	TRBJ1-1	TRBV6-1	AASLGTNTEAF
NA	TRBJ2-5	TRBV11-1	ASSYLLAGEETQY
NA	NA	TRBV6-9	VSGLGGKNIQY
few	NA	TRBV20-1	SARDRLAGRSEQY
many	TRBJ2-1	TRBV6-2/TRBV6-3	ASSYSTGFGVNEQF
few	TRBJ2-1	TRBV7-2	ASSLRGQSSSYNEQF
NA	TRBJ2-3	TRBV6-1	ASRGRLATDIQY
NA	TRBJ2-3	TRBV25-1	ASSTGGGAKDMQY
few	TRBJ1-4	TRBV27	ASSSNVANEKLF
medium-sized	TRBJ2-5	TRBV7-2	ASSPHPGQKETQY
NA	TRBJ2-1	TRBV6-1	ANSEAGLAGSKQF
NA	TRBJ2-3	TRBV9	AGSGGRGTETQF
many	TRBJ1-6	TRBV27	ASTLSRDRGSPLH
large	TRBJ2-1	TRBV6-1	ASSPSTGQGAIAGGRGQF
NA	TRBJ2-1	TRBV7-8	ASQQTSGNEQF
NA	TRBJ2-3	TRBV4-1	ASSPLDRDADTQY
few	TRBJ2-3	TRBV6-1	ASRGTARPDTQY
NA	NA	TRBV12-3/TRBV12-4	ASSQGAVDETQY
NA	TRBJ2-4	TRBV20-1	SASDRGDKKTQY
NA	TRBJ2-1	TRBV28	ASSTYRVLHEQF
NA	TRBJ2-4	TRBV6-1	ASSPRTVAKNIQY
few	TRBJ2-1	TRBV6-1	ASSEPAGVVGGEQF
NA	TRBJ2-1	TRBV5-5	ASSLGQGVKNEQF
NA	TRBJ2-5	TRBV9	ASSVAGSGWETQY
few	TRBJ1-1	TRBV27	ASSYQGARNTEAF
NA	TRBJ2-3	TRBV6-1	ASRAVVSTDAQY
many	NA	TRBV11-2	ASSSGQLLSYEQY
few	TRBJ2-1	TRBV7-3	ASSLSSLDEQF
few	TRBJ2-3	TRBV27	ASSFRQGVNTQY
NA	NA	TRBV6-1	ASSVGTAARYEQY
NA	TRBJ2-3	TRBV7-3	ASSLTSEDTQY
few	TRBJ2-3	TRBV6-1	ASSESGSHADTQY
NA	TRBJ2-3	TRBV6-1	ASSEAGAGTSRDTQY
once	TRBJ1-6	TRBV9	ASSGWNSPLH
NA	TRBJ2-4	TRBV24-1	ATELGAKDIQY
medium-sized	TRBJ2-7	TRBV7-2	ASSLGGGISYEQY
NA	TRBJ2-3	TRBV6-1	ASREGVRGKDTQY
few	TRBJ2-3	TRBV6-1	ATRLAGDTDTQY
NA	TRBJ2-1	TRBV11-2	ATNRELSTYNEQF
NA	TRBJ2-1	TRBV6-1	ASTPLVSGSYNEQF
NA	TRBJ2-1	TRBV27	ASSLFVTSGMGEQF
few	TRBJ2-7	TRBV27	ASSLMGQGDRRSSYEQY
medium-sized	TRBJ2-2	TRBV7-6	ASSPHQNTGELF
once	TRBJ2-4	TRBV6-5	ASSYVAGPQGEQY
few	TRBJ2-5	TRBV5-4	ASSLAMAGGQETQY
NA	TRBJ1-1	TRBV9	ASSVAPPGEAF
NA	TRBJ2-1	TRBV4-2	ASSRQVRNEQF
NA	TRBJ2-1	TRBV6-1	ASSEAGAGINEQF